Given below is one T cell receptor beta chain in context. The CDR3 sequence is 14 residues long. Germline V gene lookup returns CDR1 KGHSH and CDR2 LQKENI. Researchers sorted some 300,000 cells of each CD8+ T cell subset in triplicate. The data stem from a study of CXCR3-negative and CXCR3-positive naive CD8 T cells. In preparing the TRB cDNA libraries, 5' RACE with UMI labels was used. TCRdb reprocessed the 5' RACE reads, keeping one entry per CDR3 protein, no DNA. The listing records some 130,000 distinct CDR3 sequences. V usage is TRBV18 and J usage is TRBJ1-2; TCRdb's D call, TRBD1, is unchecked because there is no DNA. What was sequenced was naive CXCR3- CD8+ T cells from blood. The sample's subset: CD45RO-CCR7+CD27+CD95- naive CD8+ T cells lacking CXCR3 (TNR3-). This sequence originates from a human donor in good health. Some clones in this sample may be carry-over from other donors' samples. CDR3 protein: CASSPPTGRYGYTF.